The source of this T cell receptor (beta chain) is a study of T cell responses to AZD1222 COVID-19 vaccine. A remark on this clone: Its target is not known.

Clones were read by immunoSEQ multiplex PCR, and TCRdb kept only the in-frame ones, dropping some. The sample yields approximately 99,000 clones, over 85% seen once. Study-wide results and caveats: CD4 TCRs associated with vaccination spanned spike, dominating at 160-218 and 743-854. Two AZD1222 administrations were followed by greater Spike-specific TCR breadth and depth. Clonal diversity was possibly underestimated; the donors were predominantly white British and more often female. The reported proportion of spike-specific TCRs targeting unmutated variant regions was nearly half.

This CDR3 has 16 residues. Trimming pared 3 bases from V and 4 bases from J, leaving 18 bases between. CDR1 is LNHDA, CDR2 SQIVND, per germline (reference sequence). This specimen was peripheral blood, taken on day 0 of MenACWY control vaccination. The clonotype originates from an adult in good health. V is TRBV19 and J is TRBJ1-1; perhaps TRBD1 as D (6 bases). Here the CDR3 reads CASSIHTGPTGTEAFF. CDR3 nucleotides: TGTGCCAGTAGTATCCATACAGGGCCGACCGGCACTGAAGCTTTCTTT.